This is a list of T cell receptor beta chains from one sample in a study of blood T cell repertoires in COVID-19. TCRdb keeps only in-frame clones here, not all; method: immunoSEQ multiplex PCR. This sample has 45,000 to 65,000 clones, with 81% found just once. Material for sequencing was peripheral blood. These receptor sequences come from a woman aged 60-75 years with acute or convalescent COVID-19. The CDR3 runs from the conserved cysteine through the conserved F or W. A D gene is named only where the DNA matches it firmly. Not all rows give a size; the values are once, few, many and, for expanded clones, a class.

v_call	clone_size	j_call	d_call	cdr3_nt	cdr3_aa
TRBV5-4	NA	TRBJ2-3	NA	TGTGCCAGCAGCTTGCGGTCAGGGATAGGCACAGATACGCAGTATTTT	CASSLRSGIGTDTQYF
TRBV29-1	once	TRBJ1-2	TRBD1	TGCAGCGTCCATGGACAGGGCGGTGGCTACACCTTC	CSVHGQGGGYTF
TRBV5-6	NA	TRBJ1-4	NA	TGTGCCAGCAGCTCGACGGTGGAGGGTAGTGAAAAACTGTTTTTT	CASSSTVEGSEKLFF
TRBV29-1	NA	TRBJ2-3	TRBD1	TGCAGCGGTGGGACAGGGGGAGCAGATACGCAGTATTTT	CSGGTGGADTQYF
TRBV5-1	NA	TRBJ1-1	NA	TGCGCCAGCAGCCACCTCGGGGGGGTAACTGAAGCTTTCTTT	CASSHLGGVTEAFF
TRBV9	NA	TRBJ1-2	NA	TGTGCCAGCAGCGTAGCCCCGGACAGTGACTATGGCTACACCTTC	CASSVAPDSDYGYTF
TRBV6-5	once	TRBJ1-6	TRBD1	TGTGCCAGCAGTTGGGGCGACAGGGTGAATTCACCCCTCCACTTT	CASSWGDRVNSPLHF
TRBV27	NA	TRBJ1-2	NA	TGTGCCAGCAGTCCATCAGGGGCGATCCTCACCGGCTACACCTTC	CASSPSGAILTGYTF
TRBV14	NA	TRBJ2-1	NA	TGTGCCAGCAGCCGAGCCACGAGCGGTTTCCTGTACAATGAGCAGTTCTTC	CASSRATSGFLYNEQFF
TRBV7-9	NA	TRBJ2-2	TRBD2	TGTGCCAGCATCCCTGGCGGGGGGGCCAAAGTAGCCGGGGAGCTGTTTTTT	CASIPGGGAKVAGELFF
TRBV7-2	NA	TRBJ1-3	TRBD1	TGTGCCAGCAGCCCACCAGGACAGGCAGATTGGAGGAACACCATATATTTT	CASSPPGQADWRNTIYF
TRBV30	NA	TRBJ1-3	NA	TGTGCCTGGCTACAAAAGGGGGGGCAAGGAAACACCATATATTTT	CAWLQKGGQGNTIYF
TRBV28	NA	TRBJ1-2	TRBD1	TGTGCCAGCAGTTTAGGGGGACAGCTCTATGGCTACACCTTC	CASSLGGQLYGYTF
TRBV19	NA	TRBJ1-5	NA	TGTGCCAGTAGTAGGATGGACAGTCTCAATCAGCCCCAGCATTTT	CASSRMDSLNQPQHF
TRBV28	NA	TRBJ1-2	NA	TGTGCCAGCACCAATCCTGTTCCGGGGTTACACACCTTC	CASTNPVPGLHTF
TRBV2	NA	TRBJ2-7	NA	TGTGCCAGCAGTGAAGCGCTTCGCAGTTCCTACGAGCAGTACTTC	CASSEALRSSYEQYF
TRBV3-1/TRBV3-2	NA	TRBJ1-2	TRBD1	TGTGCCAGCAGCTACGAGGACAGGAAATATGGCTACACCTTC	CASSYEDRKYGYTF
TRBV5-1	once	TRBJ2-5	TRBD1	TGCGCCAGCACCCGGACAGGGCAAGGAGAGACCCAGTACTTC	CASTRTGQGETQYF
TRBV9	NA	TRBJ1-3	NA	TGTGCCAGCAGCGTAACTGCATCCTCTGGAAACACCATATATTTT	CASSVTASSGNTIYF
TRBV6-5	NA	TRBJ2-1	TRBD1	TGTGCCAGCAGTTTCCAGGGGGCGCAGGGCAATGAGCAGTTCTTC	CASSFQGAQGNEQFF
TRBV2	few	TRBJ1-2	NA	TGTGCCAGCAGTGAAGCGGCAGGCAGTGGCTACACCTTC	CASSEAAGSGYTF